Presented here are 6 T cell receptor beta chains from one specimen sequenced in a study of cytomegalovirus exposure and HLA in healthy donors. The PCR used 60 Vbeta and 13 Jbeta primers. Sequencing was performed with immunoSEQ multiplex PCR; in TCRdb, only in-frame clones are kept and a portion is missing. The sample yields about 120,000 clones, 60% to 85% seen once. Specimen: PBMCs. Every receptor here comes from a female donor in good health and CMV-seronegative.

As concerns this clone: This sample also contains other DNA sequences that code for the same CDR3. The genes are TRBV29-1 and TRBJ1-2; D is perhaps TRBD1 (6 bases). V was cut by 3 bases and J by 0 bases, with 8 bases left in between. The CDR3 loop spans 13 amino acids. Germline V gives CDR1 SQVTM, CDR2 ANQGSEA. The CDR3 sequence: CSVDRGTNYGYTF. In DNA, the CDR3 is TGCAGCGTTGATAGGGGGACTAACTATGGCTACACCTTC.

V gene TRBV5-1 combines with J gene TRBJ1-1; 10 bases agree with TRBD1. With 0 bases clipped from V and 6 bases from J, the junction kept 5 bases outside the gene matches. The CDR3 runs 15 residues. Germline values: CDR1 SGHRS, CDR2 YFSETQ. CDR3 residues: CASSLGQGAYAEAFF. CDR3 DNA sequence: TGCGCCAGCAGCTTGGGACAGGGGGCGTACGCTGAAGCTTTCTTT. Together with reference TRBV5-1 and TRBJ1-1, the CDR3 gives the full variable domain: KAGVTQTPRYLIKTRGQQVTLSCSPISGHRSVSWYQQTPGQGLQFLFEYFSETQRNKGNFPGRFSGRQFSNSRSEMNVSTLELGDSALYLCASSLGQGAYAEAFFGQGTRLTVV.

This clone was observed a handful of times. The chain links TRBV5-4 to TRBJ1-1; perhaps TRBD1 as D (5 bases). V was cut by 5 bases and J by 3 bases, with 8 bases left in between. The CDR3 has 12 amino acids. Germline V gene lookup returns CDR1 SGHNT and CDR2 YYREEE (reference sequence). The CDR3 DNA sequence: TGTGCCAGCAGTCCGGGGGACACTGAAGCTTTCTTT. This encodes CASSPGDTEAFF.

The chain recombines TRBV5-4 with TRBJ2-7; D is unclear. The CDR3 consists of 14 residues. V was cut by 4 bases and J by 2 bases, with 13 bases left in between. CDR1 SGHNT and CDR2 YYREEE come from the germline V gene (reference sequence). The CDR3 sequence is CASSIPGLPYEQYF. In DNA form, the CDR3 reads TGTGCCAGCAGCATACCGGGTCTACCCTACGAGCAGTACTTC.

In the case of this clone: A read error may account for a junction end that differs from germline. The chain combines TRBV12-5 with TRBJ2-2, with a possible D match to TRBD2 (5 bases). CDR1 and CDR2 from the germline V gene are LGHNT and FRNRAP. The CDR3 sequence is 15 residues long. CDR3 residues: CASALGGSNTGELFF. The CDR3 nucleotides read TGTGCTAGTGCTTTGGGCGGGTCGAACACCGGGGAGCTGTTTTTT. The whole variable domain, filled in from reference TRBV12-5 and TRBJ2-2, reads DARVTQTPRHKVTEMGQEVTMRCQPILGHNTVFWYRQTMMQGLELLAYFRNRAPLDDSGMPKDRFSAEMPDATLATLKIQPSEPRDSAVYFCASALGGSNTGELFFGEGSRLTVL.

The J gene is TRBJ1-3, the V gene TRBV5-1, with D perhaps matching TRBD1 (6 bases). Trimming took 4 bases from V and 1 from J, leaving 12 bases between them. This CDR3 contains 15 residues. Germline loops: CDR1 SGHRS, CDR2 YFSETQ. CDR3 sequence reads: CASSAETGSGNTIYF. DNA of the CDR3: TGCGCCAGCAGCGCAGAAACAGGGTCTGGAAACACCATATATTTT.